These T cell receptor beta chains were read from a single sample in a study of cytomegalovirus exposure and HLA in healthy donors. This table comes from immunoSEQ multiplex PCR, and its TCRdb copy is limited to in-frame clones, with some not included. This table has 150,000 to 180,000 clones, more than 75% appearing once. The sequenced material came from PBMCs. The receptors stem from a middle-aged woman in good health and CMV-seropositive. The CDR3 runs from the conserved cysteine through the conserved F or W. D genes are given only for firm matches. The size field is filled for only some rows; it gives once, few, many or a size class.

size	V	D	J	DNA	CDR3
-	TRBV5-1	TRBD2	TRBJ2-7	TGCGCCAGCAGCTTGCAGGGAGGGTCCTACGAGCAGTACTTC	CASSLQGGSYEQYF
-	TRBV2	-	TRBJ2-5	TGTGCCAGCAGTGTCATGAGGCAAGAGACCCAGTACTTC	CASSVMRQETQYF
-	TRBV5-1	-	TRBJ2-3	TGCGCCAGCAGCTTTATCAGGCCCGCTAGCACAGATACGCAGTATTTT	CASSFIRPASTDTQYF
-	TRBV18	-	TRBJ2-1	TGTGCCAGCTCTCTGAAGGCGGGGAACAATGAGCAGTTCTTC	CASSLKAGNNEQFF
-	TRBV6-5	-	TRBJ1-5	TGTGCCAGCAGTTACGCCAGTGGGCCCCAGCATTTT	CASSYASGPQHF
-	TRBV4-1	TRBD2	TRBJ2-1	TGCGCCAGCAGCTTATCGACTAGCGACTACAATGAGCAGTTCTTC	CASSLSTSDYNEQFF
-	TRBV6-5	-	TRBJ2-1	TGTGCCAGCAGTTCCGTCTCCCTTGGGCACCCCGAGCAGTTCTTC	CASSSVSLGHPEQFF
-	TRBV27	TRBD1	TRBJ1-4	TGTGCCAGCAGCGAACAGGGGGGCACTAATGAAAAACTGTTTTTT	CASSEQGGTNEKLFF
-	TRBV5-4	-	TRBJ1-3	TGTGCCAGCAGCTTCAGGGGTGGAAACACCATATATTTT	CASSFRGGNTIYF
-	TRBV7-8	-	TRBJ1-3	TGTGCCAGCAGCTTAACTCAAGCTCGCTCTGGAAACACCATATATTTT	CASSLTQARSGNTIYF
-	TRBV4-1	-	TRBJ1-2	TGCGCCAGCAGCACAACGTCAGGGATCGCTAACTATGGCTACACCTTC	CASSTTSGIANYGYTF
once	TRBV10-3	-	TRBJ2-1	TGTGCCATCAGTGGAACGGGATACAATGAGCAGTTCTTC	CAISGTGYNEQFF
-	TRBV10-2	-	TRBJ2-5	TGCGCCAGCAGTCAGGGAAGGGAGACCCAGTACTTC	CASSQGRETQYF
-	TRBV5-1	-	TRBJ2-3	TGCGCCAGCAGCTTGTCCTCGGGGGGCGTTGTGGATACGCAGTATTTT	CASSLSSGGVVDTQYF
-	TRBV4-1	-	TRBJ2-5	TGCGCCAGCAGCTGGACGGGAGCGGAAGAGACCCAGTACTTC	CASSWTGAEETQYF
-	TRBV6-8	TRBD2	TRBJ2-3	TGTGCCAGCAGTTACGGGCCCCAGCGGGGCTGCACAGATACGCAGTATTTT	CASSYGPQRGCTDTQYF
-	TRBV27	TRBD1	TRBJ1-2	TGTGCCAGCAGTTCGCGGACAGGTTTTAACTATGGCTACACCTTC	CASSSRTGFNYGYTF
-	TRBV28	TRBD1	TRBJ2-5	TGTGCCAGCAATTCCGCCGGGACAGGGCGGGAGACCCAGTACTTC	CASNSAGTGRETQYF